Listed here are 23 T cell receptor beta chains from one sample, sequenced in a study of blood T cell repertoires in COVID-19. Sequenced by immunoSEQ multiplex PCR; TCRdb stores in-frame clones only, minus some. The data show about 230,000 clones, about nine tenths seen once. The sample taken for sequencing was peripheral blood. The receptors come from a man aged 50-59 years with COVID-19, enrolled during active disease.

The rearrangement uses TRBV18 and TRBJ1-1; possibly TRBD1 for D (5 bases). The CDR3 has 15 amino acids. Trimming removed 2 bases at V and 3 bases at J, with 13 bases between. Germline V lookup: CDR1 KGHSH, CDR2 LQKENI. DNA for the CDR3: TGTGCCAGCTCACCAAGTTGGGGGGAACACACTGAAGCTTTCTTT. Translated: CASSPSWGEHTEAFF.

V usage is TRBV6-5 and J usage is TRBJ2-2, with 7 bases fitting TRBD2. CDR1 and CDR2 from the germline V gene are MNHEY and SVGAGI. The CDR3 extends over 13 amino acids. Trimming took 5 bases from V and 5 from J; bases not matched to a gene: 2. The CDR3 here is CASSLGRTGELFF. The CDR3, as DNA: TGTGCCAGCAGTCTCGGGAGGACCGGGGAGCTGTTTTTT.

The chain uses TRBV7-8 and TRBJ2-1; 11 bases line up with TRBD2. The germline CDR1 and CDR2 sequences are SGHVS and FQNEAQ. V shed 5 bases and J 4 bases; nucleotides not matched to a gene: 4. The CDR3 is 15 residues long. CDR3 sequence: CASSTTSGSYNEQFF. CDR3 sequence (DNA): TGTGCCAGCAGCACTACTAGCGGGAGTTACAATGAGCAGTTCTTC.

The V gene is TRBV19, the J gene TRBJ1-1, with 8 bases matching TRBD1. The germline V gene has CDR1 LNHDA and CDR2 SQIVND (reference sequence). The CDR3 is made up of 17 amino acids. The junction had 7 bases not matched to a gene; V was cut back by 1 base and J by 0 bases. The CDR3, as DNA: TGTGCCAGTAGTATAGGCGGGACAGGTCAAATGAACACTGAAGCTTTCTTT. Protein: CASSIGGTGQMNTEAFF. The complete variable domain, with remaining parts taken from reference TRBV19 and TRBJ1-1, reads DGGITQSPKYLFRKEGQNVTLSCEQNLNHDAMYWYRQDPGQGLRLIYYSQIVNDFQKGDIAEGYSVSREKKESFPLTVTSAQKNPTAFYLCASSIGGTGQMNTEAFFGQGTRLTVV.

The V call is TRBV10-2, the J call TRBJ2-7; D is undetermined. V lost 2 bases, J lost 7 bases, and 15 bases lay in between. In germline, CDR1 is WSHSY, CDR2 SAAADI. The CDR3 totals 14 residues. CDR3 nucleotides: TGCGCCAGCAGTGAGGAGCCGGGTTCACGGGAGCAGTACTTC. It encodes CASSEEPGSREQYF.

CDR3 coding DNA: TGTGCCAGCAGCCAAGAGTTAATTCGCGAAGAGACCCAGTACTTC. Translating gives CASSQELIREETQYF. This rearrangement joins TRBV14 to TRBJ2-5, with D unclear. CDR1 and CDR2 (germline): SGHDN, FVKESK. Trimming left V 0 bases short and J 3 bases short, with 11 bases between. This CDR3 contains 15 residues.

The chain joins TRBV4-2 to TRBJ1-1; TRBD1 agrees at 8 bases. In germline, CDR1 is LGHNA, CDR2 YNFKEQ. Trimming removed 2 bases from V and 6 bases from J; junction bases left unmatched: 8. The CDR3 is made up of 15 amino acids. CDR3 residues: CASSQPDRVRAEAFF. In DNA, the CDR3 is TGTGCCAGCAGCCAACCGGACAGGGTTCGGGCTGAAGCTTTCTTT.

The J gene is TRBJ2-3, the V gene TRBV19, with TRBD1 matching over 8 bases. The length of the CDR3 is 15 residues. Looked up from germline, CDR1 is LNHDA and CDR2 is SQIVND (reference sequence). V gave up 4 bases and J gave up 4 bases; unmatched junction bases: 7. This CDR3 reads CASSTRQGKADTQYF. The CDR3 DNA is TGTGCCAGTAGTACTCGACAGGGGAAGGCAGATACGCAGTATTTT.

The rearrangement uses TRBV6-2 or TRBV6-3 and TRBJ1-5; TRBD1 agrees at 7 bases. After removal of 0 bases from V and 7 bases from J, the junction contained 6 bases not matched to a gene. The CDR3 has 15 amino acids. The V gene's germline CDR1 is MNHEY and CDR2 SVGEGT. CDR3 DNA: TGTGCCAGCAGTTACTCAGGGGGCAGGGGGCAGCCCCAGCATTTT. Translated, it gives CASSYSGGRGQPQHF.

The V gene is TRBV24-1, the J gene TRBJ2-1; TRBD1 matches 7 bases. Germline trimming cut 5 bases from V and 7 bases from J; bases unmatched to any gene: 10. From germline, CDR1 is KGHDR and CDR2 SFDVKD. The length of the CDR3 is 15 residues. The CDR3 sequence is CATSGTLGTVNEQFF. The CDR3 region has the DNA TGTGCCACCAGTGGTACGTTGGGGACAGTTAATGAGCAGTTCTTC.

This chain links TRBV5-4 with TRBJ1-2; 7 bases are shared with TRBD1. V dropped 4 bases and J dropped 0; count of bases not matched to a gene: 3. Germline V CDR1 and CDR2: SGHNT, YYREEE (reference sequence). CDR3 length: 14 amino acids. CDR3 DNA sequence: TGTGCCAGCAGCCCAGACAGGGCTAACTATGGCTACACCTTC. This translates into CASSPDRANYGYTF.

V usage is TRBV18 and J usage is TRBJ2-1, with TRBD2 matching 14 bases. This CDR3 is 16 amino acids long. The V gene's germline CDR1 is KGHSH and CDR2 LQKENI. V lost 0 bases, J lost 6 bases, and 1 base stayed unmatched. The CDR3 sequence is CASSPPGTSGGNEQFF. In nucleotides, the CDR3 is TGTGCCAGCTCACCACCGGGGACTAGCGGGGGCAATGAGCAGTTCTTC.

V and J are TRBV15 and TRBJ1-4, with 10 bases lining up with TRBD1. Germline V CDR1 and CDR2: LNHNV, YYDKDF (reference sequence). V shed 3 bases, J shed 8 bases, and the junction held 3 bases outside the gene matches. The CDR3 is 14 amino acids. CDR3 sequence reads: CATSSGQGEEKLFF. Written as DNA, the CDR3 is TGTGCCACCAGCAGCGGACAGGGGGAAGAAAAACTGTTTTTT.

The J gene is TRBJ1-1, the V gene TRBV27; the D gene is possibly TRBD1 (5 bases). The germline V gene encodes CDR1 MNHEY and CDR2 SMNVEV (reference sequence). The V end lost 6 bases, the J end lost 6 bases, and 14 bases lay between the germline ends. The CDR3 contains 13 residues. CDR3 coding DNA: TGTGCCAGCAGGCCCAGGGATGTCTCTGAAGCTTTCTTT. This gives the protein CASRPRDVSEAFF.

This rearrangement joins TRBV5-1 to TRBJ2-7, with D unresolved. Germline values: CDR1 SGHRS, CDR2 YFSETQ. Between the trimmed V and J ends, which lost 7 bases and 0 bases, there was a span of 11 bases. The CDR3 runs 13 residues. DNA of the CDR3: TGCGCCAGCCAACGAGTGAACTCCTACGAGCAGTACTTC. Residues: CASQRVNSYEQYF.

The chain is built from TRBV27 and TRBJ2-7; TRBD2 agrees at 11 bases. CDR1 is MNHEY, CDR2 SMNVEV, per germline (reference sequence). With V trimmed by 3 bases and J by 1 base, 8 bases remained unmatched. The CDR3 is 17 amino acids. The CDR3: CASSFLASGRRSYEQYF. The DNA of the CDR3 is TGTGCCAGCAGTTTTTTGGCTAGCGGGAGGCGGTCCTACGAGCAGTACTTC.

The chain combines TRBV6-2 or TRBV6-3 with TRBJ2-6, with 7 bases matching TRBD1. J gave up 0 bases and V 1 base, and 6 bases lay outside the gene matches. This CDR3 is 18 amino acids long. Germline CDR1 and CDR2: MNHEY and SVGEGT. This CDR3 is CASSYYGQANSGANVLTF. Written as DNA, the CDR3 is TGTGCCAGCAGTTACTACGGACAGGCAAACTCTGGGGCCAACGTCCTGACTTTC.

Concerning this clone: One junction end does not reproduce the germline sequence, and a read error may be involved. The chain employs TRBV19 and TRBJ1-5; no firm D call. This CDR3 region has 15 residues. Looked up from germline, CDR1 is LNHDA and CDR2 is SQIVND (reference sequence). CDR3 loop: CASSIVGGNPISSCF. The CDR3 DNA is TGTGCCAGTAGTATAGTAGGAGGGAATCCTATCTCCTCTTGTTTT.

The chain uses TRBV6-1 and TRBJ1-2, with 8 bases lining up with TRBD1. Per germline, CDR1 MNHNS and CDR2 SASEGT. This CDR3 comprises 19 residues. The trim removed 6 bases at V and 1 base at J, leaving 19 bases unmatched. The CDR3 DNA is TGTGCCAGCAGAGAAACGGGTGGTTTTGGTACAGGGGGTAACTATGGCTACACCTTC. Translated, it gives CASRETGGFGTGGNYGYTF.

This chain joins TRBV19 and TRBJ2-3; 10 nucleotides match TRBD2. V gave up 5 bases and J gave up 4 bases; unmatched junction bases: 6. Germline V lookup: CDR1 LNHDA, CDR2 SQIVND (reference sequence). The CDR3 length is 15 residues. The CDR3 nucleotides are TGTGCCAGTAGTCCCCTAGCGGGGGAGGCAGATACGCAGTATTTT. This sequence encodes CASSPLAGEADTQYF.

The rearrangement joins TRBV10-2 to TRBJ2-2, with TRBD2 identical over 7 bases. Germline CDR1 WSHSY, CDR2 SAAADI. CDR3 size: 14 residues. Germline trimming cut 4 bases from V and 5 bases from J; bases unmatched to any gene: 4. CDR3 sequence reads: CASSGLARTGELFF. The CDR3 DNA reads TGCGCCAGCAGTGGACTAGCCCGAACCGGGGAGCTGTTTTTT.

This chain links TRBV4-2 with TRBJ2-2; 11 bases agree with TRBD2. Germline V gene sequence: CDR1 LGHNA, CDR2 YNFKEQ. J gave up 6 bases and V 2 bases, and 11 bases lay outside the gene matches. This CDR3 is built from 18 residues. DNA of the CDR3: TGTGCCAGCAGCCAAAGGCGCTTAGCGGGGGGGTCGCCCGGGGAGCTGTTTTTT. Translated, it gives CASSQRRLAGGSPGELFF.

This clone came up a few times. The chain is built from TRBV11-2 and TRBJ1-2; 7 nucleotides line up with TRBD1. V shed 4 bases and J 8 bases; nucleotides not matched to a gene: 16. This CDR3 comprises 16 residues. From germline, CDR1 is SGHAT and CDR2 FQNNGV. CDR3 in DNA: TGTGCCAGCAGCTCTATATCGCTGAGGGGGCGCGAGGGCTACACCTTC. Amino acid sequence: CASSSISLRGREGYTF.